Following are 14 T cell receptor beta chains from one sample sequenced in a study of T cell repertoires in cytomegalovirus infection. For these receptors, no antigen is known. TCRdb ran MiXCR on the reads and lists one entry per CDR3 protein. This sample has approximately 600,000 distinct CDR3 sequences; about 39% occur once, and the top ten carry about 48%. Sequences were derived from cultured PBMCs, sampled from culture after CMV antigen stimulation. These receptors were taken from a human donor in good health (CMV status not recorded). Some clones in this sample may be carry-over from other donors' samples.

This chain connects TRBV7-3 to TRBJ2-5, with no clear D. V was clipped by 5 bases and J by 2 bases, with 9 bases between them. Germline loops: CDR1 SGHTA, CDR2 FQGTGA. The CDR3 spans 13 residues. The CDR3 here is CASSPDQQETQYF. DNA of the CDR3: TGTGCCAGCAGCCCGGATCAGCAAGAGACCCAGTACTTC. The full variable domain, completed using reference TRBV7-3 and TRBJ2-5, is GAGVSQTPSNKVTEKGKYVELRCDPISGHTALYWYRQSLGQGPEFLIYFQGTGAADDSGLPNDRFFAVRPEGSVSTLKIQRTERGDSAVYLCASSPDQQETQYFGPGTRLLVL.

This clonotype came up many times. The chain is built from TRBV7-2 and TRBJ2-7; no clear D gene. The germline V gene encodes CDR1 SGHTA and CDR2 FQGNSA. The V gene lost 7 bases and the J gene lost 4 bases, with 17 bases spanning the gap. There are 14 residues in the CDR3. The CDR3 region is CASTHDNNGYEQYF. In nucleotides, the CDR3 is TGTGCCAGCACCCACGATAATAATGGGTACGAGCAGTACTTC.

This clonotype occurred a few times. In DNA form, the CDR3 reads TGTGCCAGCCCTCCTGGCGGGGGGGGCGCGGGGAACACTGAAGCTTTCTTT. Translation gives CASPPGGGGAGNTEAFF. The chain carries TRBV6-8 and TRBJ1-1; D perhaps matches TRBD1 (6 bases). CDR1 and CDR2 (germline): MNHGY, SAAAGT. Trimming left V 8 bases short and J 1 base short, with 23 bases between. The CDR3 loop spans 17 amino acids.

The gene calls are TRBV12-3 or TRBV12-4 and TRBJ2-2; perhaps TRBD2 as D (6 bases). The CDR3 contains 15 residues. Deletions cut 2 bases from V and 5 bases from J, with 12 bases between. The CDR3 nucleotides are TGTGCCAGCAGTTTACACGGGAGCGGAACCGGGGAGCTGTTTTTT. Its protein product is CASSLHGSGTGELFF.

V usage is TRBV12-3 or TRBV12-4 and J usage is TRBJ2-7; TRBD1 might be the D (6 bases). The CDR3 runs 14 residues. Trimming removed 4 bases from V and 1 base from J, with 11 bases in between. CDR3 amino acids: CASSSLQGSYEQYF. CDR3 sequence (DNA): TGTGCCAGCAGTTCCTTACAGGGTTCCTACGAGCAGTACTTC.

The chain carries TRBV29-1 and TRBJ2-3; 8 bases align to TRBD1. Looked up from germline, CDR1 is SQVTM and CDR2 is ANQGSEA. This CDR3 region has 15 residues. The trim removed 3 bases at V and 0 bases at J, leaving 5 bases unmatched. DNA of the CDR3: TGCAGCGTTGACGGGACAGGAGAAAGCACAGATACGCAGTATTTT. Its translation: CSVDGTGESTDTQYF.

The chain is built from TRBV24-1 and TRBJ2-5; D is uncertain. Germline V lookup: CDR1 KGHDR, CDR2 SFDVKD. This CDR3 comprises 15 residues. V was shortened by 2 bases and J by 4 bases, with 13 bases between the two germline ends. CDR3 nucleotide sequence: TGTGCCACCAGTGATTCTAAACTTTTCGGAGAGACCCAGTACTTC. Protein product: CATSDSKLFGETQYF.

The chain uses TRBV7-8 and TRBJ2-3; 7 positions agree with TRBD2. J gave up 14 bases and V 0 bases, and 14 bases lay outside the gene matches. Germline CDR1 and CDR2: SGHVS and FQNEAQ. CDR3 length equals 15 residues. CDR3 in DNA: TGTGCCAGCAGCTTAGCCCCGTCGCCTAGCGGAGCGCGGTATTTT. Translating it yields CASSLAPSPSGARYF.

The chain uses TRBV10-3 and TRBJ2-7, with TRBD1 as a possible D gene (6 bases). The germline CDR1 and CDR2 sequences are ENHRY and SYGVKD. The germline V and J ends were trimmed by 2 bases and 6 bases, with 11 bases remaining between them. The CDR3 loop spans 13 amino acids. The DNA for the CDR3 is TGTGCCATCAGTGAGCGTCTAGGGGGCGAGCAGTACTTC. Translated, it gives CAISERLGGEQYF.

This clonotype appeared a few times. The rearrangement joins TRBV7-6 to TRBJ1-2; 9 bases are shared with TRBD1. V was pared by 1 base and J by 8 bases, with 14 bases of the junction left unmatched. This CDR3 is 17 amino acids long. Germline loops: CDR1 SGHVS, CDR2 FNYEAQ. For the CDR3, the DNA is TGTGCCAGCAGCTTAGGGCGTGCCGGTTCGACAGGGGGAGGCTACACCTTC. It translates to CASSLGRAGSTGGGYTF.

The CDR3 is CASIPHGAGGRWTEAFF. DNA for the CDR3: TGTGCCAGCATCCCCCACGGGGCAGGGGGCCGGTGGACTGAAGCTTTCTTT. This chain joins TRBV6-1 and TRBJ1-1; 8 bases agree with TRBD1. Trimming cost V 7 bases and J 5 bases; bases outside gene matches: 18. Per germline, CDR1 MNHNS and CDR2 SASEGT. This CDR3 contains 17 residues.

The chain has TRBV7-4 and TRBJ2-5, with D uncertain. Trimming took off 2 bases at V and 2 bases at J, with 12 bases between the two ends. In germline, CDR1 is SGHVT, CDR2 SQSDAQ. This CDR3 is 15 amino acids long. In DNA form, the CDR3 reads TGTGCCAGCAGCTTAATTGGTAACCTTCAAGAGACCCAGTACTTC. This codes for CASSLIGNLQETQYF.

V usage is TRBV27 and J usage is TRBJ1-5; a possible D gene is TRBD1 (6 bases). The V end was cut by 8 bases, the J end by 3 bases, with 14 bases between. CDR3 length: 14 residues. Looked up from germline, CDR1 is MNHEY and CDR2 is SMNVEV (reference sequence). The CDR3 sequence: CASRPGVVNQPQHF. Written as DNA, the CDR3 is TGTGCCAGCCGCCCAGGGGTCGTCAATCAGCCCCAGCATTTT.

This chain links TRBV20-1 with TRBJ2-5; possibly TRBD2 for D (7 bases). This CDR3 has 15 amino acids. Looked up from germline, CDR1 is DFQATT and CDR2 is SNEGSKA (reference sequence). The V gene lost 6 bases and the J gene lost 1 base, with 18 bases spanning the gap. CDR3 region: CSAGGASGIQETQYF. CDR3 DNA sequence: TGCAGTGCAGGGGGGGCTAGCGGAATCCAAGAGACCCAGTACTTC.